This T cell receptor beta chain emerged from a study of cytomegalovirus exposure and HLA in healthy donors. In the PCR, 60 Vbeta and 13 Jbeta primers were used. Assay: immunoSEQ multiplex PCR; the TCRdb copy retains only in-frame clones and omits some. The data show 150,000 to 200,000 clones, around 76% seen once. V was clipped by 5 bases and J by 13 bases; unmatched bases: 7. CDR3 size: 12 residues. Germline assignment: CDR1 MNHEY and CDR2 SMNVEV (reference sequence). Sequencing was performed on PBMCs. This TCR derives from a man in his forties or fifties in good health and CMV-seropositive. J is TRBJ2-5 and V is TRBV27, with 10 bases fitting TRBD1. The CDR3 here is CASSAKGDRGYF. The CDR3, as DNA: TGTGCCAGCAGTGCCAAAGGGGACAGGGGGTACTTC.